This TCR beta chain is drawn from a study of T cell responses to AZD1222 COVID-19 vaccine. Study-level background: Some second doses came at about 4 weeks and others at about 12 weeks; these were pooled. General study results and limits: Recipients of two AZD1222 doses showed rising Spike-specific TCR breadth and depth.

Points on this clone: The antigen remains unidentified.

Trimming cost V 8 bases and J 2 bases, with 15 bases left between them. Germline V lookup: CDR1 SNHLY, CDR2 FYNNEI. This CDR3 spans 14 amino acids. Clones were sequenced by immunoSEQ multiplex PCR, and TCRdb holds only the in-frame ones, with some missing. The sample lists 95,000 to 110,000 clones, 80% to 90% occurring once. The sequencing used peripheral blood, collected on day 0 of AZD1222 vaccination. This clonotype was sampled from an adult in good health. This sequence joins TRBV2 and TRBJ1-2; the D is unclear. CDR3 DNA: TGTGCCAGCCTCTCCGAGGCTTCCAACTATGGCTACACCTTC. Its protein product is CASLSEASNYGYTF.